Shown below are 28 T cell receptor beta chains from a single sample sequenced in a study of CD8 T cells in ankylosing spondylitis. These TCRs are of unknown antigen specificity. Findings of the study overall: Typical of ankylosing spondylitis blood, it appeared, was a TCR beta motif of several highly homologous variants.

TCRdb redid the calling of the 5' RACE reads with MiXCR, one entry per CDR3 protein. The table lists some 840,000 distinct CDR3 sequences, approximately 10% of them singletons. The sequenced sample consisted of blood, either unsorted or a sorted T cell fraction (not recorded which). All receptors derive from a male donor with ankylosing spondylitis.

This clonotype was detected many times. The genes are TRBV7-9 and TRBJ1-2; no firm D call. Trimming pared 3 bases from V and 4 bases from J, leaving 6 bases between. The CDR3 is made up of 12 amino acids. From germline, CDR1 is SEHNR and CDR2 FQNEAQ (reference sequence). CDR3 loop: CASSFDLYGYTF. The CDR3 nucleotides are TGTGCCAGCAGCTTTGACCTCTATGGCTACACCTTC.

This clonotype was observed many times. This rearrangement joins TRBV6-1 to TRBJ2-5, with D unresolved. V lost 6 bases to trimming and J lost 1 base, with 9 bases between them. The CDR3 runs 13 residues. Germline loops: CDR1 MNHNS, CDR2 SASEGT. The CDR3 DNA is TGTGCCAGCAGCCCAGGAGCCCAAGAGACCCAGTACTTC. Protein product: CASSPGAQETQYF.

This clonotype has at least ten counts. This chain links TRBV20-1 with TRBJ2-1; 15 positions agree with TRBD2. The CDR3 has 16 amino acids. In germline, CDR1 is DFQATT, CDR2 SNEGSKA (reference sequence). Unmatched junction bases numbered 9, after V lost 5 bases and J lost 7 bases. CDR3 in amino acids: CSAGLAGGPRGNEQFF. DNA of the CDR3: TGCAGTGCTGGACTAGCGGGAGGGCCGAGGGGGAATGAGCAGTTCTTC.

This clonotype came up many times. The CDR3 bases are TGTGCCAGCAGCTTAACCGGAACTGGTACGCAGTATTTT. Protein product: CASSLTGTGTQYF. This rearrangement joins TRBV7-9 to TRBJ2-3; D remains unclear. The germline gives CDR1 SEHNR, CDR2 FQNEAQ (reference sequence). V was pared by 2 bases and J by 8 bases, with 11 bases between. CDR3 length equals 13 residues.

V and J are TRBV7-2 and TRBJ1-2; the D gene is possibly TRBD1 (6 bases). Trimming shortened V by 3 bases and J by 0 bases, and 11 bases separated the two germline ends. The CDR3 has 15 amino acids. Germline loops: CDR1 SGHTA, CDR2 FQGNSA. CDR3 loop: CASSFGGPTNYGYTF. In DNA, the CDR3 is TGTGCCAGCAGCTTTGGGGGCCCAACTAACTATGGCTACACCTTC.

The gene calls are TRBV20-1 and TRBJ2-3, with TRBD2 matching 11 bases. This CDR3 is 13 amino acids long. With 6 bases clipped from V and 4 bases from J, the junction kept 3 bases outside the gene matches. Germline CDR1 is DFQATT and CDR2 is SNEGSKA (reference sequence). CDR3 sequence reads: CSAIAGGADTQYF. The CDR3 DNA reads as TGCAGTGCCATAGCGGGAGGGGCAGATACGCAGTATTTT.

This clonotype occurred many times. CDR3 in amino acids: CANGTSGRAGTDTQYF. CDR3 coding DNA: TGTGCCAACGGGACTAGCGGGAGGGCCGGCACAGATACGCAGTATTTT. The chain joins TRBV27 to TRBJ2-3; TRBD2 aligns across 16 bases. J was trimmed by 1 base and V by 10 bases; bases with no gene match: 5. CDR3 length: 16 residues. Germline-derived CDR1 and CDR2 are MNHEY and SMNVEV (reference sequence).

Many counts were recorded for this clonotype. The chain recombines TRBV4-2 with TRBJ1-6; D gene ambiguous. Trimming took 4 bases from V and 6 from J, leaving 4 bases between them. The CDR3 contains 12 residues. Germline V gene sequence: CDR1 LGHNA, CDR2 YNFKEQ. The CDR3 loop is CASSRINSPLHF. Written as DNA, the CDR3 is TGTGCCAGCAGCCGAATTAATTCACCCCTCCACTTT.

This clonotype came up a few times. V and J are TRBV6-1 and TRBJ2-7; the D gene could be TRBD1 or TRBD2 (5 bases each). Germline loops: CDR1 MNHNS, CDR2 SASEGT. Trimming stripped 5 bases from V and 3 bases from J, with 17 bases between. The CDR3 contains 15 residues. CDR3 DNA: TGTGCCAGCAGTCCTGGGGACGGTGGTTTCTACGAGCAGTACTTC. Translation gives CASSPGDGGFYEQYF.

The chain combines TRBV7-6 with TRBJ2-2; TRBD2 aligns across 10 bases. V trimming: 4 bases; J trimming: 6 bases; junction bases outside the gene matches: 11. There are 17 residues in the CDR3. Germline V gives CDR1 SGHVS, CDR2 FNYEAQ. CDR3: CASSWLVLAGDPGELFF. The DNA of the CDR3 is TGTGCCAGCAGCTGGTTGGTTCTAGCGGGAGACCCCGGGGAGCTGTTTTTT. Full variable domain (remainder filled in from reference TRBV7-6 and TRBJ2-2): GAGVSQSPRYKVTKRGQDVALRCDPISGHVSLYWYRQALGQGPEFLTYFNYEAQQDKSGLPNDRFSAERPEGSISTLTIQRTEQRDSAMYRCASSWLVLAGDPGELFFGEGSRLTVL.

This clonotype was seen a handful of times. J is TRBJ2-7 and V is TRBV20-1; D is unresolved. With 1 base removed from V and 0 bases from J, the gap between germline ends came to 7 bases. This CDR3 has 13 residues. From germline, CDR1 is DFQATT and CDR2 SNEGSKA (reference sequence). The chain's CDR3 is CSARGTHSYEQYF. CDR3 nucleotide sequence: TGCAGTGCTAGAGGGACCCACTCCTACGAGCAGTACTTC.

Ten or more counts support this clonotype. The chain combines TRBV29-1 with TRBJ1-1; the D is unclear. V lost 6 bases, J lost 10 bases, and 27 bases lay in between. CDR1 is SQVTM and CDR2 is ANQGSEA in the germline V gene. The length of the CDR3 is 15 residues. Written as DNA, the CDR3 is TGCAGCGTCTCCCCCCATCTGGAAGGGCGGGTCGGAGCTTTCTTT. It translates to CSVSPHLEGRVGAFF. The full variable domain, rest sourced from reference TRBV29-1 and TRBJ1-1, is SAVISQKPSRDICQRGTSLTIQCQVDSQVTMMFWYRQQPGQSLTLIATANQGSEATYESGFVIDKFPISRPNLTFSTLTVSNMSPEDSSIYLCSVSPHLEGRVGAFFGQGTRLTVV.

This clonotype was observed many times. This rearrangement joins TRBV6-1 to TRBJ1-2, with 9 bases fitting TRBD1. The germline V gene has CDR1 MNHNS and CDR2 SASEGT. V was clipped by 5 bases and J by 3 bases; unmatched bases: 4. The CDR3 extends over 14 amino acids. CDR3 sequence reads: CASSPRDRDYGYTF. In DNA form, the CDR3 reads TGTGCCAGCAGTCCCCGGGACAGGGACTATGGCTACACCTTC.

Only a few counts were recorded for this clonotype. The V call is TRBV20-1, the J call TRBJ2-7; TRBD2 aligns across 7 bases. The CDR3 is 14 amino acids. Germline values: CDR1 DFQATT, CDR2 SNEGSKA (reference sequence). V shed 5 bases, J shed 2 bases, and the junction held 9 bases outside the gene matches. CDR3 amino acids: CSAPRAGDTYEQYF. The CDR3 nucleotides are TGCAGTGCTCCACGGGCGGGGGATACCTACGAGCAGTACTTC.

This clonotype was seen ten or more times. CDR3 sequence (DNA): TGCAGCGTTGAAGGACCGGATGGGGATGATGGCTACACCTTC. Its protein product is CSVEGPDGDDGYTF. The V gene is TRBV29-1, the J gene TRBJ1-2; D is unresolved. Trimming took off 1 base at V and 6 bases at J, with 15 bases between the two ends. This CDR3 spans 14 amino acids. Looked up from germline, CDR1 is SQVTM and CDR2 is ANQGSEA.

This clonotype has just a few counts. The genes are TRBV18 and TRBJ2-7, with TRBD1 matching over 11 bases. Germline values: CDR1 KGHSH, CDR2 LQKENI. The V segment lost 1 base and the J segment 3 bases; nucleotides outside the gene matches: 5. The length of the CDR3 is 16 residues. CDR3 region: CASSPRTGGPNYEQYF. In nucleotides, the CDR3 is TGTGCCAGCTCACCACGGACAGGGGGCCCCAACTACGAGCAGTACTTC.

This clonotype was counted between two and nine times. V and J are TRBV4-3 and TRBJ1-6, with D possibly TRBD1 on 6 matching bases. Germline V gene sequence: CDR1 LGHNA, CDR2 YSLEER. Trimming took off 4 bases at V and 5 bases at J, with 9 bases between the two ends. The CDR3 totals 14 residues. The CDR3 here is CASSPDSHNSPLHF. In DNA, the CDR3 is TGCGCCAGCAGCCCGGACAGTCATAATTCACCCCTCCACTTT.

In its sample, this clonotype was seen many times. The gene calls are TRBV20-1 and TRBJ2-1; D may be TRBD1 (6 bases). CDR1 is DFQATT, CDR2 SNEGSKA, per germline (reference sequence). This CDR3 is built from 15 residues. V was shortened by 3 bases and J by 9 bases, with 21 bases between the two germline ends. CDR3 sequence reads: CSARTTRRGMFEQFF. The CDR3, as DNA: TGCAGTGCTAGGACCACTAGAAGGGGGATGTTTGAGCAGTTCTTC.

As for this clonotype: This CDR3 fails to terminate in the conserved phenylalanine or tryptophan, so it likely reflects a read error. The chain links TRBV19 to TRBJ2-1; 10 bases map to TRBD1. CDR1 is LNHDA and CDR2 is SQIVND in the germline V gene (reference sequence). The CDR3 runs to 14 residues. The J segment lost 5 bases and the V segment lost 6 bases, leaving 4 bases of the junction unmatched. CDR3 sequence (DNA): TGTGCCAGTAGACGGGACAGGGGCCACAATGAGCAGTTCTTA. Translating it yields CASRRDRGHNEQFL.

This sequence joins TRBV6-2 or TRBV6-3 and TRBJ2-7; D could derive from TRBD1 or TRBD2 (5 bases each). Looked up from germline, CDR1 is MNHEY and CDR2 is SVGEGT. The CDR3 extends over 16 amino acids. V was shortened by 7 bases and J by 3 bases, with 22 bases between the two germline ends. The CDR3 DNA reads TGTGCCAGCATCCGGGGCGAAGCAACTACTAGCTACGAGCAGTACTTC. It yields the protein CASIRGEATTSYEQYF.

The gene calls are TRBV4-3 and TRBJ2-1, with D unresolved. The CDR3 extends over 16 amino acids. With 1 base removed from V and 4 bases from J, the gap between germline ends came to 14 bases. CDR1 is LGHNA, CDR2 YSLEER, per germline. The CDR3 spells CASSQGRFEDYNEQFF. The CDR3 DNA reads TGCGCCAGCAGCCAAGGCAGGTTCGAGGATTACAATGAGCAGTTCTTC.

The chain joins TRBV4-3 to TRBJ2-3, with D unresolved. Germline CDR1 LGHNA, CDR2 YSLEER. V lost 4 bases and J 2 bases, leaving 10 bases between the germline ends. The CDR3 runs to 14 residues. The CDR3 region is CASSLGIVTDTQYF. The CDR3 nucleotides read TGCGCCAGCAGCCTGGGGATAGTCACAGATACGCAGTATTTT.

At least ten counts were recorded for this clonotype. The rearrangement uses TRBV20-1 and TRBJ2-4, with D unclear. The CDR3 has 16 amino acids. V was cut by 1 base and J by 6 bases, with 19 bases left in between. Germline assignment: CDR1 DFQATT and CDR2 SNEGSKA (reference sequence). The CDR3 DNA follows: TGCAGTGCTAGAGCCATCTGGGCGAATCCAGTAAACATTCAGTACTTC. Protein: CSARAIWANPVNIQYF.

This chain connects TRBV7-2 to TRBJ2-3; 9 bases are a match to TRBD2. Trimming cost V 2 bases and J 3 bases; bases outside gene matches: 6. From germline, CDR1 is SGHTA and CDR2 FQGNSA. CDR3 size: 16 residues. CDR3 protein: CASSLYAGGVTDTQYF. CDR3 DNA: TGTGCCAGCAGCTTATATGCGGGAGGGGTTACAGATACGCAGTATTTT. Using reference TRBV7-2 and TRBJ2-3 for the parts outside the CDR3, the full variable domain is GAGVSQSPSNKVTEKGKDVELRCDPISGHTALYWYRQSLGQGLEFLIYFQGNSAPDKSGLPSDRFSAERTGGSVSTLTIQRTQQEDSAVYLCASSLYAGGVTDTQYFGPGTRLTVL.

This clonotype appeared a few times. CDR3 nucleotide sequence: TGTGCCAGCAGCTTGCAGCAGGGGGGAGATACGCAGTATTTT. Amino acid sequence: CASSLQQGGDTQYF. This sequence joins TRBV5-4 and TRBJ2-3; the D gene is possibly TRBD1 (7 bases). This CDR3 contains 14 residues. The ends were cut back, 1 base at V and 5 bases at J, with 11 bases in the middle. Germline CDR1 and CDR2: SGHNT and YYREEE (reference sequence).

Many counts were recorded for this clonotype. The chain carries TRBV20-1 and TRBJ2-7, with TRBD2 matching 8 bases. J lost 4 bases, V lost 3 bases, and 5 bases had no gene match. Looked up from germline, CDR1 is DFQATT and CDR2 is SNEGSKA (reference sequence). CDR3 length equals 13 residues. CDR3 sequence (DNA): TGCAGTGCTAGTTCACTAGCGGCATACGAGCAGTACTTC. Translating gives CSASSLAAYEQYF.

V gene TRBV9 combines with J gene TRBJ1-6, with D tentatively TRBD1 (5 bases). Germline CDR1 is SGDLS and CDR2 is YYNGEE. This CDR3 region has 15 residues. Trimming removed 3 bases from V and 4 bases from J, with 11 bases in between. The CDR3 bases are TGTGCCAGCAGCGCCCGGGACGATTATAATTCACCCCTCCACTTT. Protein product: CASSARDDYNSPLHF.

This clonotype showed up just a few times. The rearrangement uses TRBV20-1 and TRBJ1-2; 10 bases map to TRBD1. Per the germline V gene, CDR1 is DFQATT and CDR2 is SNEGSKA (reference sequence). This CDR3 comprises 15 residues. V trimming: 1 base; J trimming: 3 bases; junction bases outside the gene matches: 5. CDR3: CSARGDRGLHYGYTF. DNA for the CDR3: TGCAGTGCTAGAGGAGACAGGGGGCTTCACTATGGCTACACCTTC.